This T cell receptor beta chain was observed in a study of cytomegalovirus exposure and HLA in healthy donors. Researchers ran the PCR with 60 Vbeta and 13 Jbeta primers. The table came from immunoSEQ multiplex PCR; TCRdb's copy has only in-frame clones and leaves some out. Found here are some 120,000 clones, approximately 80% of them singletons; the top ten hold 7.5% to 9.5%. The CDR3 sequence is 13 residues long. Germline V gives CDR1 SGHTS, CDR2 YDEGEE. Turning to this clone: Its antigen remains unknown.

General study findings and limits: Cytomegalovirus association was assigned to some 160 TCR beta chains. A few chains linked to CMV were shown in vitro to be specific for CMV antigens.

The source material was PBMCs. The rearrangement uses TRBV5-8 and TRBJ2-5; D not certain. The end of the DNA aligns better with TRBJ2-7, so the J call may be wrong. The sequence came from a man under 40 in good health and CMV-seropositive. CDR3 protein: CASSLGPPYEQYF. The CDR3 DNA reads as TGTGCCAGCAGCTTGGGTCCCCCCTACGAGCAGTACTTC.